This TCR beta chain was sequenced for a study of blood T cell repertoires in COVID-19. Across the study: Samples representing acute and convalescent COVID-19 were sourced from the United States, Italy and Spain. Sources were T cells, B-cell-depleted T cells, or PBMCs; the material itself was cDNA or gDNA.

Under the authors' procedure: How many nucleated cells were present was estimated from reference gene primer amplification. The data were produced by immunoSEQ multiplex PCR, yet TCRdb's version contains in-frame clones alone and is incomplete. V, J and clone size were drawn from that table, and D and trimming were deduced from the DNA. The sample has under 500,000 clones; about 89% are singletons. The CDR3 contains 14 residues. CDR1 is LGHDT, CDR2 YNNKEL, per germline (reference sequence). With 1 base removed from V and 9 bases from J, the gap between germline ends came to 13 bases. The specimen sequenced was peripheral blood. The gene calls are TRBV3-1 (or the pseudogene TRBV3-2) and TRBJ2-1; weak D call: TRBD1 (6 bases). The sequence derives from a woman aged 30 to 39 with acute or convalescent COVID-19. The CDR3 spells CASSQVYRVSEQFF. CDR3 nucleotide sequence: TGTGCCAGCAGCCAAGTTTACAGGGTTAGTGAGCAGTTCTTC.